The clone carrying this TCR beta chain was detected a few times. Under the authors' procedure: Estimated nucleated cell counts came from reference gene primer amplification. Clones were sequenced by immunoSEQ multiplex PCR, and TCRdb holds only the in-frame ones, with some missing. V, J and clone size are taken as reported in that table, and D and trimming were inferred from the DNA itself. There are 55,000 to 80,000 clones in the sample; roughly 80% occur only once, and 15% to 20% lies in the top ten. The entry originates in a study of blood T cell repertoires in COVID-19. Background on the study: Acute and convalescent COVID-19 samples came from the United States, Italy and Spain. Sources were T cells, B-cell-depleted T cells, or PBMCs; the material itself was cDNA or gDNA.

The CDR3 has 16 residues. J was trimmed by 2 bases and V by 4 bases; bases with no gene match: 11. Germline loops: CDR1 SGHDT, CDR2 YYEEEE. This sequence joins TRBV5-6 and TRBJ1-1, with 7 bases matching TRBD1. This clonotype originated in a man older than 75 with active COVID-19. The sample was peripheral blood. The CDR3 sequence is CASSHRNRQGNTEAFF. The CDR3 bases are TGTGCCAGCAGCCATAGAAACCGACAGGGCAACACTGAAGCTTTCTTT.